These 20 T cell receptor beta chains were all obtained from the same sample, sequenced in a study of CD8+ T cells in alopecia areata. Following extraction, RNA underwent reverse transcription to cDNA, which served as the sequencing template. TCRdb's copy holds only in-frame clones and misses some; the assay was immunoSEQ multiplex PCR. The sample holds 64,000 or so clones, 40% to 55% seen once. Documented treatment: oral pan-JAK inhibitor, 5-10 mg twice daily. The sequenced sample was CD8+ T cells sorted from blood, obtained around week 36, from a patient treated with tofacitinib. These receptors were collected from a human donor with alopecia areata.

The V call is TRBV7-6, the J call TRBJ2-7; D may be TRBD1 (5 bases). The V end was cut by 4 bases, the J end by 6 bases, with 10 bases between. Germline lookup yields CDR1 SGHVS and CDR2 FNYEAQ. The CDR3 contains 12 residues. The chain's CDR3 is CASSSQGGEQYF. The CDR3, as DNA: TGTGCCAGCAGCTCTCAGGGTGGCGAGCAGTACTTC. The whole variable domain, remainder taken from reference TRBV7-6 and TRBJ2-7, is GAGVSQSPRYKVTKRGQDVALRCDPISGHVSLYWYRQALGQGPEFLTYFNYEAQQDKSGLPNDRFSAERPEGSISTLTIQRTEQRDSAMYRCASSSQGGEQYFGPGTRLTVT.

This clone was recorded a few times. The chain is built from TRBV29-1 and TRBJ2-6; TRBD2 matches 7 bases. The CDR3 spans 17 residues. Germline values: CDR1 SQVTM, CDR2 ANQGSEA. The trim removed 7 bases at V and 0 bases at J, leaving 12 bases unmatched. The CDR3 spells CSALGLADVSGANVLTF. CDR3 coding DNA: TGCAGCGCACTAGGGCTAGCGGACGTCTCTGGGGCCAACGTCCTGACTTTC.

The V gene is TRBV7-9, the J gene TRBJ2-7, with unresolved D. The CDR3 is 12 amino acids. Germline CDR1 SEHNR, CDR2 FQNEAQ (reference sequence). Trimming took 5 bases from V and 9 from J, leaving 14 bases between them. The CDR3 DNA follows: TGTGCCAGCAGCCCAACCCCAGTCGGGCAGTACTTC. Amino acids: CASSPTPVGQYF.

The rearrangement uses TRBV7-2 and TRBJ2-1, with TRBD2 as a possible D gene (6 bases). Germline V CDR1 and CDR2: SGHTA, FQGNSA. V was shortened by 5 bases and J by 10 bases, with 12 bases between the two germline ends. The CDR3 has 12 residues. The CDR3 DNA sequence: TGTGCCAGCAGCCCAGGACTAAGAGAGCAGTTCTTC. Translated, it gives CASSPGLREQFF. Full variable domain (remainder filled in from reference TRBV7-2 and TRBJ2-1): GAGVSQSPSNKVTEKGKDVELRCDPISGHTALYWYRQSLGQGLEFLIYFQGNSAPDKSGLPSDRFSAERTGGSVSTLTIQRTQQEDSAVYLCASSPGLREQFFGPGTRLTVL.

This chain joins TRBV28 and TRBJ2-1, with D tentatively TRBD2 (5 bases). Trimming took off 5 bases at V and 6 bases at J, with 11 bases between the two ends. CDR1 and CDR2 from the germline V gene are MDHEN and SYDVKM. The CDR3 sequence is 13 residues long. In nucleotides, the CDR3 is TGTGCCAGCAGTATAACTAGGTTCAATGAGCAGTTCTTC. It is translated as CASSITRFNEQFF.

The chain carries TRBV29-1 and TRBJ2-5; no reliable D call. CDR3 length equals 11 residues. Germline assignment: CDR1 SQVTM and CDR2 ANQGSEA. Trimming cost V 3 bases and J 10 bases, with 12 bases left between them. The CDR3 DNA sequence: TGCAGCGTTGAGAGAACCGGGTTCCAGTACTTC. Translation: CSVERTGFQYF.

The chain is built from TRBV4-1 and TRBJ2-7, with D possibly matching TRBD1 (6 bases). This CDR3 comprises 16 residues. Germline V gives CDR1 MGHRA, CDR2 YSYEKL. V was pared by 0 bases and J by 4 bases, with 16 bases between. CDR3 sequence (DNA): TGCGCCAGCAGCCAAGACGTTCTGGGGGCAGGGTACGAGCAGTACTTC. Translated, it gives CASSQDVLGAGYEQYF.

This clone was seen a handful of times. The chain carries TRBV29-1 and TRBJ1-1; D gene unclear. Germline CDR1 and CDR2: SQVTM and ANQGSEA. The CDR3 contains 12 residues. CDR3 bases: TGCAGTGCTAGATGGGGGAACACTGAAGCTTTCTTT. Encoded protein: CSARWGNTEAFF.

This clone was recorded once. The rearrangement uses TRBV4-1 and TRBJ2-5, with 10 bases lining up with TRBD1. Matching the DNA end better, TRBJ2-7 makes the J call doubtful. The CDR3 is 15 amino acids. CDR1 and CDR2 (germline): MGHRA, YSYEKL. The CDR3 loop reads CASSQEDRGPSEQYF. Here the CDR3 DNA reads TGCGCCAGCAGCCAAGAAGACAGGGGGCCCAGCGAGCAGTACTTC.

This clone was counted only a few times. J is TRBJ1-5 and V is TRBV9; D gene ambiguous. V lost 0 bases to trimming and J lost 1 base, with 8 bases between them. The germline V gene encodes CDR1 SGDLS and CDR2 YYNGEE. CDR3 length: 15 amino acids. DNA for the CDR3: TGTGCCAGCAGCGTAGGGTCGTTAAGCAATCAGCCCCAGCATTTT. Its translation is CASSVGSLSNQPQHF.

This clone was seen a single time. The V gene is TRBV27, the J gene TRBJ2-1, with TRBD2 identical over 10 bases. CDR3 size: 16 residues. Germline V gene lookup returns CDR1 MNHEY and CDR2 SMNVEV (reference sequence). V trimming: 5 bases; J trimming: 4 bases; junction bases outside the gene matches: 8. CDR3 DNA sequence: TGTGCCAGCAGTCCCTCTAGCGGGAGCCCTTACAATGAGCAGTTCTTC. It encodes CASSPSSGSPYNEQFF.

There are a few counts of this clone. CDR3 coding DNA: TGTGCCAGCAGTTACTCGATCGCAGAGACCCAGTACTTC. Protein: CASSYSIAETQYF. The rearrangement links TRBV6-5 to TRBJ2-5; D is unclear. Germline-derived CDR1 and CDR2 are MNHEY and SVGAGI. This CDR3 has 13 residues. The ends were cut back, 0 bases at V and 4 bases at J, with 6 bases in the middle.

This clone was counted a few times. The DNA of the CDR3 is TGTGCCACCAGCTACGGAATCTCTGGGGCCAACGTCCTGACTTTC. Translated: CATSYGISGANVLTF. This chain links TRBV15 with TRBJ2-6; D remains unclear. V was trimmed by 5 bases and J by 0 bases, leaving 8 bases between them. The CDR3 runs to 15 residues. The germline V gene has CDR1 LNHNV and CDR2 YYDKDF (reference sequence).

The chain recombines TRBV6-6 with TRBJ2-7; D unclear. Between the trimmed V and J ends, which lost 0 bases and 5 bases, there was a span of 14 bases. The CDR3 sequence is 15 residues long. Germline V gene sequence: CDR1 MNHNY, CDR2 SVGAGI (reference sequence). CDR3 bases: TGTGCCAGCAGTTACTCGGTCCCAGGCCGGGACGAGCAGTACTTC. Its translation: CASSYSVPGRDEQYF.

The gene calls are TRBV6-5 and TRBJ2-7, with unresolved D. This CDR3 region has 11 residues. Germline V lookup: CDR1 MNHEY, CDR2 SVGAGI. The V end was cut by 8 bases, the J end by 5 bases, with 10 bases between. DNA for the CDR3: TGTGCCAGCGGGCCGTTCGACGAGCAGTACTTC. Its protein is CASGPFDEQYF.

The V gene is TRBV2, the J gene TRBJ2-1, with D tentatively TRBD1 or TRBD2 (5 bases each). Germline CDR1 SNHLY, CDR2 FYNNEI. The CDR3 consists of 13 residues. V lost 2 bases, J lost 8 bases, and 10 bases lay in between. The chain's CDR3 is CASSEFRDHEQFF. CDR3 coding DNA: TGTGCCAGCAGTGAATTCCGGGACCATGAGCAGTTCTTC.

The CDR3 nucleotides are TGTGCCAGCAGCCAAAACGGAGGGTTACAGATAATCCCCTATGGCTACACCTTC. Amino acids: CASSQNGGLQIIPYGYTF. The chain combines TRBV14 with TRBJ1-2; no definite D call. From germline, CDR1 is SGHDN and CDR2 FVKESK. The V gene lost 2 bases and the J gene lost 4 bases, with 23 bases spanning the gap. CDR3 length: 18 amino acids.

The genes are TRBV29-1 and TRBJ2-7; D uncertain. Trimming cost V 6 bases and J 2 bases, with 11 bases left between them. Germline V gives CDR1 SQVTM, CDR2 ANQGSEA. The CDR3 contains 12 residues. For the CDR3, the DNA is TGCAGCGTGGGGTGGAGAGCCTACGAGCAGTACTTC. It is translated as CSVGWRAYEQYF.

V is TRBV4-2 and J is TRBJ2-1; 11 bases align to TRBD2. This CDR3 has 17 amino acids. Germline V gene data show CDR1 as LGHNA and CDR2 as YNFKEQ. Unmatched junction bases numbered 7, after V lost 0 bases and J lost 6 bases. The CDR3: CASSQDLTSGTFNEQFF. CDR3 in DNA: TGTGCCAGCAGCCAAGATTTGACTAGCGGGACTTTCAATGAGCAGTTCTTC.

This sequence joins TRBV27 and TRBJ2-3; possible D gene TRBD2, 6 bases. The V and J ends lost 5 bases and 4 bases respectively, with 19 bases between them. Germline CDR1 MNHEY, CDR2 SMNVEV (reference sequence). This CDR3 spans 16 amino acids. This CDR3 is CASSPVARRGSDTQYF. The CDR3 bases are TGTGCCAGCAGTCCCGTCGCCCGGAGGGGTTCAGATACGCAGTATTTT.